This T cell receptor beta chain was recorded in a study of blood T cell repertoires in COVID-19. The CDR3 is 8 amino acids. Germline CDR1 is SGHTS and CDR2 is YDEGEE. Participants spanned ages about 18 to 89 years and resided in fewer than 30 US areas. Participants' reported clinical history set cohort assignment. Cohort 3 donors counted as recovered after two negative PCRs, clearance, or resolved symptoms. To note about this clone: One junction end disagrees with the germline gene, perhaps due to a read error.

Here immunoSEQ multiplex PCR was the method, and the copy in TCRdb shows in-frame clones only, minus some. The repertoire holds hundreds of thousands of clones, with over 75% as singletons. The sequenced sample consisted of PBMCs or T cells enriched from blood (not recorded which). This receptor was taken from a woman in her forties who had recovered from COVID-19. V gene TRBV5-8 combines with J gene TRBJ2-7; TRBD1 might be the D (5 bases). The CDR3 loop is CASRARDF. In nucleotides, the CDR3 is TGTGCCAGCAGGGCCAGGGACTTC.